One and the same sample provided the 11 T cell receptor beta chains below, sequenced in a study of T-cell reconstitution after alpha-beta-depleted transplantation in children. The library targeted TCRbeta and was prepared with unique molecular identifiers. In TCRdb, the PCR reads were re-called with MiXCR into one record per CDR3 protein. Of about 980,000 distinct CDR3 sequences in the sample, about 29% were seen once. The material sequenced was PBMCs, mostly from graft donor cells, taken 360 days after TCRalphabeta/CD19-depleted stem cell transplant. These receptors were collected from a boy less than two years old who had a stem cell transplant for SCID, so the T cells may come from the graft donor.

This clonotype was seen a few times. The J gene is TRBJ2-5, the V gene TRBV20-1, with TRBD2 identical over 10 bases. Germline-derived CDR1 and CDR2 are DFQATT and SNEGSKA (reference sequence). The CDR3 is 14 residues long. V dropped 8 bases and J dropped 2; count of bases not matched to a gene: 8. CDR3 coding DNA: TGCAGTTCCTCACTAGCGGGAACTCAAGAGACCCAGTACTTC. Its protein product is CSSSLAGTQETQYF.

This clonotype appeared a few times. This chain links TRBV12-3 or TRBV12-4 with TRBJ1-1; maybe TRBD1 (6 bases). The length of the CDR3 is 19 residues. Trimming stripped 4 bases from V and 1 base from J, with 25 bases between. CDR3 DNA sequence: TGTGCCAGCAGTTCTCCATCCCTGGCCGGGGGGCTAGAGAACACTGAAGCTTTCTTT. Translated, it gives CASSSPSLAGGLENTEAFF.

This clonotype was seen a few times. Written as DNA, the CDR3 is TGTGCCAGCAGCTTAAGATCTATTCACACCGGGGAGCTGTTTTTT. It encodes CASSLRSIHTGELFF. The V call is TRBV7-9, the J call TRBJ2-2, with unresolved D. Germline loops: CDR1 SEHNR, CDR2 FQNEAQ (reference sequence). The CDR3 consists of 15 residues. V was clipped by 2 bases and J by 3 bases, with 10 bases between them. Full variable domain (rest looked up from reference TRBV7-9 and TRBJ2-2): DTGVSQNPRHKITKRGQNVTFRCDPISEHNRLYWYRQTLGQGPEFLTYFQNEAQLEKSRLLSDRFSAERPKGSFSTLEIQRTEQGDSAMYLCASSLRSIHTGELFFGEGSRLTVL.

V and J are TRBV5-1 and TRBJ2-3; TRBD2 aligns across 13 bases. The CDR3 is 17 amino acids. Trimming cost V 4 bases and J 2 bases; bases outside gene matches: 7. Germline V lookup: CDR1 SGHRS, CDR2 YFSETQ. The CDR3, as DNA: TGCGCCAGCAGCGGACTAGCGGGGGTTATTCCCACAGATACGCAGTATTTT. Its protein is CASSGLAGVIPTDTQYF.

This clonotype was detected a few times. This chain uses TRBV12-3 or TRBV12-4 with TRBJ1-1; no reliable D call. The CDR3 runs 17 residues. The V end lost 3 bases, the J end lost 1 base, and 18 bases lay between the germline ends. CDR3 in amino acids: CASSFGYGGRENTEAFF. In DNA, the CDR3 is TGTGCCAGCAGTTTCGGTTATGGCGGGCGGGAGAACACTGAAGCTTTCTTT.

The V call is TRBV7-9, the J call TRBJ2-1, with D tentatively TRBD1 (6 bases). The CDR3 length is 15 residues. V was trimmed by 0 bases and J by 6 bases, leaving 12 bases between them. Germline loops: CDR1 SEHNR, CDR2 FQNEAQ (reference sequence). Here the CDR3 DNA reads TGTGCCAGCAGCTTAGCGATGGGCAGGGGCAATGAGCAGTTCTTC. It translates to CASSLAMGRGNEQFF.

This clonotype was counted only a few times. V usage is TRBV6-1 and J usage is TRBJ2-7; D is tentatively TRBD1 or TRBD2 (5 bases each). V was clipped by 4 bases and J by 3 bases, with 13 bases between them. CDR1 and CDR2 (germline): MNHNS, SASEGT. The CDR3 sequence is 14 residues long. CDR3 DNA sequence: TGTGCCAGCAGTGCCACCGGGACGCACTACGAGCAGTACTTC. Residues: CASSATGTHYEQYF.

The J gene is TRBJ2-5, the V gene TRBV18; D unresolved. The germline V gene encodes CDR1 KGHSH and CDR2 LQKENI. V lost 4 bases to trimming and J lost 5 bases, with 5 bases between them. CDR3 size: 11 residues. Written as DNA, the CDR3 is TGTGCCAGCTCACGGGCTGAGACCCAGTACTTC. It encodes CASSRAETQYF.

This rearrangement joins TRBV7-8 to TRBJ1-6, with D hard to call. The CDR3 runs 16 residues. The germline V and J ends were trimmed by 1 base and 6 bases, with 13 bases remaining between them. The V gene's germline CDR1 is SGHVS and CDR2 FQNEAQ. CDR3 sequence reads: CASSLGPSSSNSPLHF. The CDR3 coding sequence is TGTGCCAGCAGCTTAGGGCCATCTAGTAGTAATTCACCCCTCCACTTT.

This clonotype has ten or more counts. The chain is built from TRBV9 and TRBJ2-3; 7 nucleotides match TRBD2. Germline-derived CDR1 and CDR2 are SGDLS and YYNGEE. The CDR3 has 15 residues. V lost 1 base to trimming and J lost 1 base; unmatched junction nucleotides: 3. This chain's CDR3 is CASSVSGAGTDTQYF. As DNA, the CDR3 is TGTGCCAGCAGCGTAAGCGGGGCGGGCACAGATACGCAGTATTTT.

V usage is TRBV27 and J usage is TRBJ2-2; unclear D gene. Per the germline V gene, CDR1 is MNHEY and CDR2 is SMNVEV (reference sequence). V shed 3 bases and J shed 7 bases, with 15 bases lying between them. CDR3 length equals 15 residues. The CDR3 loop is CASSFAQSGHGELFF. CDR3 DNA sequence: TGTGCCAGCAGTTTTGCTCAGTCAGGTCACGGGGAGCTGTTTTTT.